A selection of T cell receptor beta chains follows, all from one sample in a study of radiotherapy plus CTLA-4 blockade in lung cancer. Only in-frame clones appear in the TCRdb table, and some are missing; sequencing was by immunoSEQ multiplex PCR. The data show 71,000 or so clones, about 88% seen once. The sample was peripheral blood, taken from a patient treated with radiotherapy plus ipilimumab. Source of these receptors: a human donor with non-small cell lung cancer who had stable disease on radiotherapy plus ipilimumab. Each CDR3 is given with its conserved first and last residue. The D gene is left open where the match is weak. Rows give clone size only sometimes, using once, few, many, or a class for an expanded clone.

cdr3_aa | cdr3_nt | clone_size | j_call | cdr3_length | v_call | d_call
CASSVLQGAGELFF | TGTGCCAGCAGCGTCTTACAGGGGGCCGGGGAGCTGTTTTTT | NA | TRBJ2-2 | 14 | TRBV7-3 | TRBD1
CASSLSFSRTMPEKLFF | TGTGCCAGCAGTTTATCGTTCTCGAGGACCATGCCTGAAAAACTGTTTTTT | NA | TRBJ1-4 | 17 | TRBV27 | NA
CASNGGASGVRSYNEQFF | TGTGCCAGCAACGGGGGGGCTAGCGGGGTTCGCTCCTACAATGAGCAGTTCTTC | NA | TRBJ2-1 | 18 | TRBV28 | TRBD2
CASSYEGISGNTIYF | TGTGCCAGCAGTTACGAGGGGATCTCTGGAAACACCATATATTTT | medium-sized | TRBJ1-3 | 15 | TRBV6-6 | NA
CASSIGSWDEQYF | TGTGCCAGTAGTATAGGGTCGTGGGACGAGCAGTACTTC | NA | TRBJ2-7 | 13 | TRBV19 | NA
CASSPSGIDYTF | TGTGCCAGCAGTCCTTCAGGGATAGACTACACCTTC | NA | TRBJ1-2 | 12 | TRBV6-9 | NA
CAWAWVSYNEQFF | TGTGCCTGGGCGTGGGTCTCCTACAATGAGCAGTTCTTC | NA | TRBJ2-1 | 13 | TRBV30 | NA
CASSQEGTGINQPQHF | TGCGCCAGCAGCCAAGAAGGGACCGGTATTAATCAGCCCCAGCATTTT | NA | TRBJ1-5 | 16 | TRBV4-1 | NA
CASSDGRPAKYNEQFF | TGCGCCAGCAGTGACGGGCGGCCCGCCAAATACAATGAGCAGTTCTTC | NA | TRBJ2-1 | 16 | TRBV10-2 | NA
CASSPRPDFDYEQYF | TGCGCCAGCAGCCCACGACCGGATTTTGACTACGAGCAGTACTTC | NA | TRBJ2-7 | 15 | TRBV4-1 | NA
CASSYRQGDSPLHF | TGTGCCAGCAGTTACCGGCAGGGGGATTCACCCCTCCACTTT | NA | TRBJ1-6 | 14 | TRBV6-6 | TRBD1
CASSIGPEEGYNEQFF | TGTGCCAGTAGTATAGGTCCTGAGGAGGGATACAATGAGCAGTTCTTC | NA | TRBJ2-1 | 16 | TRBV19 | NA
CASSLDRPTQGYGYTF | TGCGCCAGCAGCTTGGACAGGCCCACACAGGGCTATGGCTACACCTTC | NA | TRBJ1-2 | 16 | TRBV5-1 | NA
CASSPGARQGNTGELFF | TGTGCCAGCAGCCCAGGGGCCCGACAGGGAAACACCGGGGAGCTGTTTTTT | NA | TRBJ2-2 | 17 | TRBV11-3 | TRBD1
CASSLKADRGFRAGELFF | TGTGCCAGCAGCTTAAAGGCGGACAGGGGGTTTAGGGCCGGGGAGCTGTTTTTT | NA | TRBJ2-2 | 18 | TRBV7-3 | TRBD1
CASSQYYEQFF | TGTGCCAGCAGCCAATACTATGAGCAGTTCTTC | NA | TRBJ2-1 | 11 | TRBV16 | NA
CASSGTFQETQYF | TGTGCCAGCAGCGGTACCTTTCAAGAGACCCAGTACTTC | NA | TRBJ2-5 | 13 | TRBV6-1 | NA
CASSLWTANNSPLHF | TGTGCCAGCAGCTTATGGACAGCCAATAATTCACCCCTCCACTTT | NA | TRBJ1-6 | 15 | TRBV5-5 | NA
CASRGGRETQYF | TGTGCCAGCAGGGGGGGGCGTGAGACCCAGTACTTC | once | TRBJ2-5 | 12 | TRBV2 | NA
CASSSRSRSYNEQFF | TGTGCCAGCAGCAGCAGAAGCAGGTCCTACAATGAGCAGTTCTTC | NA | TRBJ2-1 | 15 | TRBV7-9 | NA
CASSLGHLGGEKLFF | TGCGCCAGCAGCTTGGGCCATCTAGGAGGTGAAAAACTGTTTTTT | NA | TRBJ1-4 | 15 | TRBV5-1 | NA
CATSRDRQSNQPQHF | TGTGCCACCAGCAGAGACAGACAAAGCAATCAGCCCCAGCATTTT | NA | TRBJ1-5 | 15 | TRBV15 | NA
CASSARLGAVYF | TGTGCCAGCAGCGCCCGACTTGGGGCGGTGTATTTT | NA | TRBJ2-3 | 12 | TRBV7-2 | NA
CASSPRTSGGPQEQFF | TGTGCCAGCAGCCCCAGGACTAGCGGGGGCCCACAGGAGCAGTTCTTC | NA | TRBJ2-1 | 16 | TRBV7-2 | TRBD2
CASSDREGGELFF | TGCGCCAGCAGTGACAGGGAAGGCGGGGAGCTGTTTTTT | NA | TRBJ2-2 | 13 | TRBV10-2 | NA
CASSPTTGGHEQFF | TGTGCCAGCAGCCCGACTACAGGGGGCCATGAGCAGTTCTTC | few | TRBJ2-1 | 14 | TRBV11-2 | TRBD1
CASRPQGNNQPQHF | TGTGCCAGCAGGCCACAGGGTAACAATCAGCCCCAGCATTTT | few | TRBJ1-5 | 14 | TRBV28 | NA
CASSEGTGIGTDTQYF | TGTGCCAGCAGTGAGGGGACAGGGATAGGAACAGATACGCAGTATTTT | NA | TRBJ2-3 | 16 | TRBV6-1 | TRBD1
CASTSRSEAFF | TGTGCCAGCACTTCCCGGAGTGAAGCTTTCTTT | NA | TRBJ1-1 | 11 | TRBV7-9 | NA
CASQASGSSGELFF | TGTGCCAGCCAAGCTAGCGGGAGTTCCGGGGAGCTGTTTTTT | NA | TRBJ2-2 | 14 | TRBV6-5 | TRBD2
CASRREGQLSTDTQYF | TGTGCCAGCAGGAGAGAGGGACAGCTCAGCACAGATACGCAGTATTTT | NA | TRBJ2-3 | 16 | TRBV27 | TRBD1
CASSLPPIATGANVLTF | TGTGCCAGCAGTTTACCGCCTATAGCTACTGGGGCCAACGTCCTGACTTTC | NA | TRBJ2-6 | 17 | TRBV27 | NA
CASSLGSSIRNTEAFF | TGCGCCAGCAGCTTGGGCAGTAGTATCAGGAACACTGAAGCTTTCTTT | NA | TRBJ1-1 | 16 | TRBV5-1 | NA
CASSRGLAEEQFF | TGTGCCAGCAGCAGGGGGCTAGCGGAAGAGCAGTTCTTC | NA | TRBJ2-1 | 13 | TRBV9 | NA
CASRLDNAHQPQHF | TGTGCCAGCAGACTGGACAATGCTCATCAGCCCCAGCATTTT | NA | TRBJ1-5 | 14 | TRBV28 | NA
CASSKDRVYEQYF | TGCGCCAGCAGCAAGGACAGGGTCTACGAGCAGTACTTC | once | TRBJ2-7 | 13 | TRBV5-1 | TRBD1
CASSLEQTFGETQYF | TGTGCCAGCAGCTTAGAACAGACTTTTGGGGAGACCCAGTACTTC | NA | TRBJ2-5 | 15 | TRBV7-2 | NA
CASMRDTLMNTEAFF | TGTGCCAGTATGCGGGACACCCTAATGAACACTGAAGCTTTCTTT | NA | TRBJ1-1 | 15 | TRBV19 | NA
CASSYMQTQYF | TGTGCCAGCAGTTACATGCAGACCCAGTACTTC | NA | TRBJ2-5 | 11 | TRBV6-5 | NA
CASSLQVAGGSANEQFF | TGCGCCAGCAGCTTGCAGGTAGCGGGAGGGAGCGCGAATGAGCAGTTCTTC | NA | TRBJ2-1 | 17 | TRBV5-1 | TRBD2
CASSPLSGGSYNEQFF | TGTGCCAGCTCACCACTCTCAGGGGGCTCCTACAATGAGCAGTTCTTC | NA | TRBJ2-1 | 16 | TRBV18 | TRBD1
CATSRDVGGGGRAKNIQYF | TGTGCCACCAGCAGAGATGTGGGCGGGGGCGGTAGGGCCAAAAACATTCAGTACTTC | NA | TRBJ2-4 | 19 | TRBV15 | NA
CASSEDPGREKLFF | TGTGCCAGCAGTGAAGATCCGGGGAGGGAAAAACTGTTTTTT | once | TRBJ1-4 | 14 | TRBV6-1 | NA
CASSLVIGYGYTF | TGTGCCAGCAGCCTGGTGATCGGCTATGGCTACACCTTC | few | TRBJ1-2 | 13 | TRBV28 | NA
CASSLVRGNSPLHF | TGTGCCAGCAGCTTAGTCCGTGGTAATTCACCCCTCCACTTT | NA | TRBJ1-6 | 14 | TRBV13 | NA
CAREKQFNQPQHF | TGTGCCAGGGAGAAACAGTTCAATCAGCCCCAGCATTTT | NA | TRBJ1-5 | 13 | TRBV9 | NA
CASSKDRGGNQPQHF | TGTGCCAGCAGCAAAGACAGGGGGGGCAATCAGCCCCAGCATTTT | few | TRBJ1-5 | 15 | TRBV21-1 | NA
CASSLGRGNTEAFF | TGTGCCAGCAGCTTAGGCAGGGGGAACACTGAAGCTTTCTTT | NA | TRBJ1-1 | 14 | TRBV11-2 | NA
CTAGVNNEQFF | TGCACAGCGGGTGTGAACAATGAGCAGTTCTTC | NA | TRBJ2-1 | 11 | TRBV20-1 | NA
CSVESRGSYEQYF | TGCAGCGTTGAAAGCAGGGGATCCTACGAGCAGTACTTC | NA | TRBJ2-7 | 13 | TRBV29-1 | NA
CARRADRLAKNIQYF | TGTGCCAGAAGGGCTGACAGGTTAGCCAAAAACATTCAGTACTTC | NA | TRBJ2-4 | 15 | TRBV5-3 | NA
CASSEGGTSTDTQYF | TGTGCCAGCAGTGAAGGCGGGACTAGCACAGATACGCAGTATTTT | NA | TRBJ2-3 | 15 | TRBV6-1 | NA
CSGEVGRSTEAFF | TGCAGCGGCGAAGTGGGGCGAAGCACTGAAGCTTTCTTT | NA | TRBJ1-1 | 13 | TRBV29-1 | NA
CASSLTLINEKLFF | TGTGCCAGCAGTTTAACATTGATAAATGAAAAACTGTTTTTT | NA | TRBJ1-4 | 14 | TRBV28 | NA
CASRQDRSSNEKLFF | TGTGCCAGTCGCCAAGACCGCTCTTCTAATGAAAAACTGTTTTTT | NA | TRBJ1-4 | 15 | TRBV19 | NA
CASSPQDSGNTIYF | TGTGCCAGCTCACCACAGGATTCTGGAAACACCATATATTTT | NA | TRBJ1-3 | 14 | TRBV18 | NA
CASSQVLGGRGLGETQYF | TGTGCCAGCAGCCAAGTCCTCGGTGGCAGGGGTTTAGGGGAGACCCAGTACTTC | NA | TRBJ2-5 | 18 | TRBV14 | NA
CAWKDRGLTEAFF | TGTGCCTGGAAGGACAGGGGGCTCACTGAAGCTTTCTTT | NA | TRBJ1-1 | 13 | TRBV30 | TRBD1
CASGSRQKQFF | TGTGCTAGTGGTTCCAGACAGAAGCAGTTCTTC | NA | TRBJ2-1 | 11 | TRBV12-5 | NA
CASTETRRADTQYF | TGCGCCAGCACAGAGACCCGGCGAGCAGATACGCAGTATTTT | NA | TRBJ2-3 | 14 | TRBV10-2 | NA